These 10 T cell receptor beta chains came from one sample sequenced in a study of T cells after yellow fever vaccination. TCRdb reprocessed the 5' RACE reads with MiXCR, giving one entry per CDR3 protein. The table includes 300,000 or so distinct CDR3 sequences, around 7% detected once. Specimen: PBMCs, collected approximately 40 days after the first yellow fever vaccination. The receptor source for this set is a young man who received the YFV17D yellow fever vaccine.

This clonotype was counted only a few times. The V and J genes are TRBV9 and TRBJ1-1, with D uncertain. The germline V gene encodes CDR1 SGDLS and CDR2 YYNGEE. The V gene lost 0 bases and the J gene lost 3 bases, with 12 bases spanning the gap. The CDR3 length is 15 residues. CDR3 protein: CASSVDPLRDTEAFF. CDR3 nucleotide sequence: TGTGCCAGCAGCGTAGATCCTTTGAGAGACACTGAAGCTTTCTTT.

This clonotype was detected only a few times. The chain has TRBV7-2 and TRBJ2-3, with a possible D match to TRBD1 (5 bases). The germline gives CDR1 SGHTA, CDR2 FQGNSA. Deletions cut 3 bases from V and 7 bases from J, with 8 bases between. The CDR3 runs 12 residues. DNA of the CDR3: TGTGCCAGCAGCTTTCAGGGCCATACGCAGTATTTT. Protein product: CASSFQGHTQYF.

This clonotype was found a few times. The chain carries TRBV5-5 and TRBJ2-7; TRBD2 aligns across 11 bases. The CDR3 is 15 amino acids. V dropped 2 bases and J dropped 5; count of bases not matched to a gene: 6. Germline V CDR1 and CDR2: SGHKS, YYEKEE (reference sequence). In nucleotides, the CDR3 is TGTGCCAGCAGCTTAATACTAGCGGGGGTCGACGAGCAGTACGTC. Protein sequence: CASSLILAGVDEQYV.

The table lists this clonotype with a few counts. This chain joins TRBV6-2 or TRBV6-3 and TRBJ1-2, with 9 bases that match TRBD1. The junction had 23 bases not matched to a gene; V was cut back by 7 bases and J by 8 bases. This CDR3 comprises 18 residues. Germline CDR1 is MNHEY and CDR2 is SVGEGT. CDR3 sequence (DNA): TGTGCCAGCACGGTCGCCGGACAGGGGACAATTCCACCTCGAGGCTACACCTTC. It yields the protein CASTVAGQGTIPPRGYTF.

A few counts support this clonotype. The J gene is TRBJ1-3, the V gene TRBV14, with D uncertain. Germline assignment: CDR1 SGHDN and CDR2 FVKESK. V lost 4 bases and J 0 bases, leaving 7 bases between the germline ends. The CDR3 is made up of 14 amino acids. CDR3 bases: TGTGCCAGCAGCCGACAAATCTCTGGAAACACCATATATTTT. Protein sequence: CASSRQISGNTIYF.

This chain connects TRBV28 to TRBJ1-5, with D unresolved. The V gene's germline CDR1 is MDHEN and CDR2 SYDVKM. The CDR3 spans 17 residues. V lost 1 base, J lost 1 base, and 14 bases lay in between. CDR3 DNA sequence: TGTGCCAGCAGTTTATATTCTAGATCCCTGAGCAATCAGCCCCAGCATTTT. It yields the protein CASSLYSRSLSNQPQHF.

This clonotype was seen a few times. The rearrangement uses TRBV19 and TRBJ2-5; D is tentatively TRBD1 or TRBD2 (5 bases each). From germline, CDR1 is LNHDA and CDR2 SQIVND (reference sequence). The CDR3 has 13 residues. V was trimmed by 8 bases and J by 0 bases, leaving 10 bases between them. CDR3 residues: CASARDHQETQYF. The CDR3 bases are TGTGCCAGTGCTCGGGACCACCAAGAGACCCAGTACTTC.

This clonotype was observed at least ten times. The chain has TRBV12-3 or TRBV12-4 and TRBJ2-1; TRBD2 is a possible D gene (7 bases). The CDR3 sequence is 15 residues long. V was pared by 6 bases and J by 2 bases, with 14 bases between. The CDR3 sequence: CASSFQGTTYNEQFF. In DNA, the CDR3 is TGTGCCAGCAGCTTCCAGGGGACTACCTACAATGAGCAGTTCTTC.

In its sample, this clonotype was seen many times. The chain employs TRBV7-9 and TRBJ1-1, with D perhaps TRBD1 (6 bases). CDR1 and CDR2 (germline): SEHNR, FQNEAQ (reference sequence). This CDR3 spans 16 amino acids. Trimming cost V 2 bases and J 1 base, with 14 bases left between them. The CDR3 DNA reads TGTGCCAGCAGCTTATTTGGGGGCATAAGGAACACTGAAGCTTTCTTT. The encoded protein is CASSLFGGIRNTEAFF.

In this sample, this clonotype turned up a few times. The chain couples TRBV20-1 to TRBJ1-1; D perhaps matches TRBD1 (5 bases). Trimming pared 1 base from V and 4 bases from J, leaving 13 bases between. The CDR3 has 14 amino acids. Germline CDR1 DFQATT, CDR2 SNEGSKA (reference sequence). The CDR3 region has the DNA TGCAGTGCTAGAGGAGTACAGGAAGTCACTGAAGCTTTCTTT. It is translated as CSARGVQEVTEAFF.